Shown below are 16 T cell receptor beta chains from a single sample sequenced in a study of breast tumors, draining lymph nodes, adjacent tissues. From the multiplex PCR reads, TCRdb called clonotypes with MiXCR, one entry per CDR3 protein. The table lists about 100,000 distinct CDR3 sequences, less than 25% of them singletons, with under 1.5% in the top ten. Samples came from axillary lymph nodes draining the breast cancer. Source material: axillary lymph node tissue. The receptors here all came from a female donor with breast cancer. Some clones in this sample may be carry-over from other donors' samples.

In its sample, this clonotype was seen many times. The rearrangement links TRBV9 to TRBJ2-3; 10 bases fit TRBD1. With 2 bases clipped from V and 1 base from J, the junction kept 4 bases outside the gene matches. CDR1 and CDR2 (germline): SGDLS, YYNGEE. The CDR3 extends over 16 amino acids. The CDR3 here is CASSVTGTGGTDTQYF. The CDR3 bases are TGTGCCAGCAGCGTCACCGGGACAGGGGGCACAGATACGCAGTATTTT.

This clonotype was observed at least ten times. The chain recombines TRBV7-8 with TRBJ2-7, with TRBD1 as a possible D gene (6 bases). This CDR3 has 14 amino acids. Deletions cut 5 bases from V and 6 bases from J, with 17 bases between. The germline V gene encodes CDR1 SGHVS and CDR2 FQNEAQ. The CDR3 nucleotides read TGTGCCAGCAGCCCAGACAGGTTGGGAGCCGAGCAGTACTTC. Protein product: CASSPDRLGAEQYF.

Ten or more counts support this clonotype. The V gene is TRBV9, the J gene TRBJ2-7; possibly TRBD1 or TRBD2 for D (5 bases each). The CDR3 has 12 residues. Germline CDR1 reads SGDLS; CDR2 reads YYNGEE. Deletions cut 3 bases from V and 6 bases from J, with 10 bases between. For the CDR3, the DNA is TGTGCCAGCAGCGGACCAGGGACCGAGCAGTACTTC. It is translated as CASSGPGTEQYF. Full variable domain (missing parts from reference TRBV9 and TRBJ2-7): DSGVTQTPKHLITATGQRVTLRCSPRSGDLSVYWYQQSLDQGLQFLIQYYNGEERAKGNILERFSAQQFPDLHSELNLSSLELGDSALYFCASSGPGTEQYFGPGTRLTVT.

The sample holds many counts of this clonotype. The CDR3 nucleotides read TGTGCCAGCAGTTACTCGGGGCTTGCTAGCGGGAACCTCGAGCAGTACTTC. Protein: CASSYSGLASGNLEQYF. This chain connects TRBV6-5 to TRBJ2-7, with TRBD2 matching over 9 bases. CDR1 is MNHEY and CDR2 is SVGAGI in the germline V gene. The CDR3 sequence is 17 residues long. The V and J ends lost 0 bases and 6 bases, in that order; junction bases with no gene match: 12.

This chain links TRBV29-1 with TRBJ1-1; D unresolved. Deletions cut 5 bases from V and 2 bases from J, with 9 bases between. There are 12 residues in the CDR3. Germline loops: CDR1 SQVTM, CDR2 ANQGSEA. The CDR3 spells CSVIIGNTEAFF. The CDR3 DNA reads TGCAGCGTTATTATAGGTAACACTGAAGCTTTCTTT.

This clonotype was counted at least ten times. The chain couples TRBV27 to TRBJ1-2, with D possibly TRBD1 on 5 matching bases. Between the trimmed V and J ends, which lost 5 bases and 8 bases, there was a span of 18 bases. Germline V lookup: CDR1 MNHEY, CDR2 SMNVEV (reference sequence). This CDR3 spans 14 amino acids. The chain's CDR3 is CASSGSGTQRGYTF. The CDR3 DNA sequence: TGTGCCAGCAGTGGCTCCGGGACCCAGAGGGGCTACACCTTC.

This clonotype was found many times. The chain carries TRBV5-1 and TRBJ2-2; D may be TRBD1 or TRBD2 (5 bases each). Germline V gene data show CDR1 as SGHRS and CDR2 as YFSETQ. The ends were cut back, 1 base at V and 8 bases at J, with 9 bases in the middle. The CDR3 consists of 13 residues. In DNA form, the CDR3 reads TGCGCCAGCAGCTTGAAGGGACCTGGGGAGCTGTTTTTT. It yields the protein CASSLKGPGELFF.

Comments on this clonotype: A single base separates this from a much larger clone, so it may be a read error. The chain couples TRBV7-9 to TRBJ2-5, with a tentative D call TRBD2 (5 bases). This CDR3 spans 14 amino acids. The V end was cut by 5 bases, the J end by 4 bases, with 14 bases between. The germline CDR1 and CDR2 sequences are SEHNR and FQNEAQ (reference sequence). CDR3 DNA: TGTGCCAGCAGCCCTACCGGGGTAATAGAGACCCAGTACTTC. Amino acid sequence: CASSPTGVIETQYF. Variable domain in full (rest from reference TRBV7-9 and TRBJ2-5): DTGVSQNPRHKITKRGQNVTFRCDPISEHNRLYWYRQTLGQGPEFLTYFQNEAQLEKSRLLSDRFSAERPKGSFSTLEIQRTEQGDSAMYLCASSPTGVIETQYFGPGTRLLVL.

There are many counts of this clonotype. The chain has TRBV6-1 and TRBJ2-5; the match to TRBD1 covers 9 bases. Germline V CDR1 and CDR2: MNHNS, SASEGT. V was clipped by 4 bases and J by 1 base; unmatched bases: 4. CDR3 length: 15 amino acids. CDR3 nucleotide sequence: TGTGCCAGCAGTGGTTGGACAGGGGCCCAAGAGACCCAGTACTTC. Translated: CASSGWTGAQETQYF.

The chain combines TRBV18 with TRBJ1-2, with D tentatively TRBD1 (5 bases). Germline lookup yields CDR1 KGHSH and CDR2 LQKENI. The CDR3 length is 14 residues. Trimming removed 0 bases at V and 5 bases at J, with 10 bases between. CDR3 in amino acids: CASSPPDSIYGYTF. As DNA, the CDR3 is TGTGCCAGCTCACCACCAGACAGCATATATGGCTACACCTTC.

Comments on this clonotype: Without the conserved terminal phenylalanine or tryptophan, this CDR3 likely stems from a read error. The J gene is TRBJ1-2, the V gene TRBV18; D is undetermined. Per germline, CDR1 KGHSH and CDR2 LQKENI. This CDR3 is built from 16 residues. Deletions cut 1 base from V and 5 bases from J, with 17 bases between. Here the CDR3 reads CASSPRMGSDTYGYTL. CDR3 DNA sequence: TGTGCCAGCTCACCACGGATGGGATCGGATACTTATGGCTACACCTTA.

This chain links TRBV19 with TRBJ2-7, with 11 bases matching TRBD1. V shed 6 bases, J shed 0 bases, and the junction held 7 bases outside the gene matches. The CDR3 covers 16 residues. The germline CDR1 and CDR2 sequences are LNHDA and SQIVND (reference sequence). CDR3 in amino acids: CASRGTGTGGSYEQYF. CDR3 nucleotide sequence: TGTGCCAGTAGAGGAACCGGGACAGGGGGCTCCTACGAGCAGTACTTC.

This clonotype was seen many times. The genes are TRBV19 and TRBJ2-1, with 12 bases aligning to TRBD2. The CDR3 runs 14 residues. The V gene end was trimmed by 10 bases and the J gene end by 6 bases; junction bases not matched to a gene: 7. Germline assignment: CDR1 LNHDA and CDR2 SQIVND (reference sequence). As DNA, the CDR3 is TGTGCCACCTGGACTAGCGGGGAGGGCAATGAGCAGTTCTTC. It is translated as CATWTSGEGNEQFF.

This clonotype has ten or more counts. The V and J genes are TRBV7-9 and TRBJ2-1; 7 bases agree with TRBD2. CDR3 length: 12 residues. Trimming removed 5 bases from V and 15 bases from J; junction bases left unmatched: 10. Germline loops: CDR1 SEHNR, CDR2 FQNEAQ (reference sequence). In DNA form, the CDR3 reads TGTGCCAGCAGCCTAAGCGGGACGAGCCTGTTCTTC. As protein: CASSLSGTSLFF.

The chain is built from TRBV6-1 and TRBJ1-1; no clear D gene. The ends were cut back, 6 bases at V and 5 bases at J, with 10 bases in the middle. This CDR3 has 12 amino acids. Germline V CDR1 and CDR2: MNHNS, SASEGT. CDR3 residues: CASSQIETEAFF. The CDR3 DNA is TGTGCCAGCAGCCAAATTGAGACTGAAGCTTTCTTT.

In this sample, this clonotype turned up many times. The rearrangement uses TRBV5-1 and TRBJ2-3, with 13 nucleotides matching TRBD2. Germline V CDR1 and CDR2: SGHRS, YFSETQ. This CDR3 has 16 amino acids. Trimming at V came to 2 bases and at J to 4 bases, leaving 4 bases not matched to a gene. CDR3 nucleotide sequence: TGCGCCAGCAGCTTACAGACTAGCGGGGGGCCAGATACGCAGTATTTT. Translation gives CASSLQTSGGPDTQYF.